Presented here are 16 T cell receptor beta chains from one specimen sequenced in a study of shared clonotypes between healthy human individuals. Assay used: immunoSEQ multiplex PCR; TCRdb lists only in-frame clones, some missing. The profile shows 600,000 to 750,000 clones, around 77% of them singletons. Sequencing input: memory CD4+ T cells sorted from blood. Sample subset: CD45RA-negative fraction. These receptors were taken from a woman younger than 45 in good health.

The V and J genes are TRBV5-1 and TRBJ1-2, with D tentatively TRBD1 (5 bases). Germline V lookup: CDR1 SGHRS, CDR2 YFSETQ. V dropped 4 bases and J dropped 0 bases, with 13 bases sitting between them. CDR3 size: 15 residues. The DNA for the CDR3 is TGCGCCAGCAGCCTTTCGGACAAACCTAACTATGGCTACACCTTC. It translates to CASSLSDKPNYGYTF.

The chain carries TRBV19 and TRBJ2-2; the match to TRBD1 covers 7 bases. The V gene's germline CDR1 is LNHDA and CDR2 SQIVND (reference sequence). CDR3 length: 16 amino acids. Trimming cost V 1 base and J 5 bases; bases outside gene matches: 7. CDR3 loop: CASSIGRDSLTGELFF. The CDR3 nucleotides read TGTGCCAGTAGTATAGGTCGGGACAGTTTGACCGGGGAGCTGTTTTTT. The whole variable domain, remainder taken from reference TRBV19 and TRBJ2-2, is DGGITQSPKYLFRKEGQNVTLSCEQNLNHDAMYWYRQDPGQGLRLIYYSQIVNDFQKGDIAEGYSVSREKKESFPLTVTSAQKNPTAFYLCASSIGRDSLTGELFFGEGSRLTVL.

This clone was seen more than once but under ten times. This rearrangement joins TRBV5-5 to TRBJ2-1, with D maybe TRBD2 (6 bases). In germline, CDR1 is SGHKS, CDR2 YYEKEE (reference sequence). This CDR3 comprises 14 residues. Deletions cut 0 bases from V and 6 bases from J, with 10 bases between. The CDR3 DNA reads TGTGCCAGCAGCTTGGGGACGGAGGGCAATGAGCAGTTCTTC. Encoded protein: CASSLGTEGNEQFF.

The chain joins TRBV27 to TRBJ2-1; D is possibly TRBD1 or TRBD2 (6 bases each). V was clipped by 9 bases and J by 9 bases, with 21 bases between them. Germline V gene data show CDR1 as MNHEY and CDR2 as SMNVEV (reference sequence). This CDR3 has 14 residues. The CDR3 loop reads CASLGLQGSGEQFF. The DNA for the CDR3 is TGTGCCAGTCTGGGACTTCAGGGGTCGGGTGAGCAGTTCTTC.

The gene calls are TRBV28 and TRBJ1-2; 9 nucleotides line up with TRBD1. CDR1 and CDR2 (germline): MDHEN, SYDVKM. This CDR3 has 15 residues. The J segment lost 5 bases and the V segment lost 5 bases, leaving 9 bases of the junction unmatched. CDR3 nucleotide sequence: TGTGCCAGCAGTCCCCCCGGACAGGGGATTTATGGCTACACCTTC. The encoded protein is CASSPPGQGIYGYTF.

The J gene is TRBJ1-5, the V gene TRBV4-1, with a tentative D call TRBD1 (6 bases). The CDR3 is made up of 15 amino acids. Looked up from germline, CDR1 is MGHRA and CDR2 is YSYEKL. The V end was cut by 4 bases, the J end by 0 bases, with 10 bases between. CDR3 sequence reads: CASSPQGGSNQPQHF. DNA for the CDR3: TGCGCCAGCAGCCCACAGGGTGGTAGCAATCAGCCCCAGCATTTT.

The genes are TRBV7-9 and TRBJ2-3; 10 bases are a match to TRBD2. V lost 11 bases and J lost 1; bases outside the gene matches: 3. Germline V CDR1 and CDR2: SEHNR, FQNEAQ (reference sequence). This CDR3 region has 13 residues. The CDR3 loop reads CAGGTSGTDTQYF. The CDR3 coding sequence is TGTGCCGGAGGGACTAGCGGCACAGATACGCAGTATTTT.

CDR3 residues: CASNQEDTGELFF. In DNA form, the CDR3 reads TGCGCCAGCAACCAGGAGGACACCGGGGAGCTGTTTTTT. V usage is TRBV5-1 and J usage is TRBJ2-2, with a weak D call TRBD2 (5 bases). This CDR3 comprises 13 residues. V was trimmed by 6 bases and J by 3 bases, leaving 9 bases between them. CDR1 and CDR2 (germline): SGHRS, YFSETQ.

Comments on this clone: This sample includes further DNA sequences coding for the same CDR3. The DNA of the CDR3 is TGCGCCAGCAGTGAGTCCGGGGATTCACCCCTCCACTTT. Its protein product is CASSESGDSPLHF. The chain uses TRBV10-1 and TRBJ1-6; D not certain. This CDR3 spans 13 amino acids. Trimming cost V 0 bases and J 8 bases, with 5 bases left between them. Germline loops: CDR1 WNHNN, CDR2 SYGVQD (reference sequence).

The chain carries TRBV27 and TRBJ2-2, with a weak D call TRBD1 (6 bases). The CDR3 extends over 15 amino acids. V lost 6 bases and J lost 6, with 17 bases in between. From germline, CDR1 is MNHEY and CDR2 SMNVEV (reference sequence). The CDR3 DNA reads TGTGCCAGCAGGTCCCAGGGGAGAGGACCCGGGGAGCTGTTTTTT. Encoded protein: CASRSQGRGPGELFF.

The DNA of the CDR3 is TGTGCCAGCAGTAGGGGACTAGCGGGGCGGTACGAGCAGTACTTC. This gives the protein CASSRGLAGRYEQYF. V is TRBV2 and J is TRBJ2-7; 13 bases line up with TRBD2. The CDR3 has 15 residues. V lost 5 bases and J lost 4; bases outside the gene matches: 5. Looked up from germline, CDR1 is SNHLY and CDR2 is FYNNEI.

The chain combines TRBV7-2 with TRBJ2-7, with 8 bases matching TRBD2. The germline CDR1 and CDR2 sequences are SGHTA and FQGNSA. This CDR3 contains 15 residues. V shed 5 bases and J 2 bases; nucleotides not matched to a gene: 8. The CDR3 DNA is TGTGCCAGCAGCCCCAAGACTAGCGCCACCTACGAGCAGTACTTC. Protein product: CASSPKTSATYEQYF.

This rearrangement joins TRBV2 to TRBJ2-5; D perhaps matches TRBD2 (5 bases). The tail of the sequence fits TRBJ2-7 better, so the J call may be wrong. In germline, CDR1 is SNHLY, CDR2 FYNNEI. The CDR3 is 12 residues long. CDR3 loop: CASSEGRFEQYF. As DNA, the CDR3 is TGTGCCAGCAGTGAAGGGAGGTTCGAGCAGTACTTC.

The count of this clone is one. Other DNA variants within this sample encode the same CDR3. V usage is TRBV11-2 and J usage is TRBJ2-7; D may be TRBD1 (6 bases). The V gene lost 3 bases and the J gene lost 3 bases, with 9 bases spanning the gap. Germline-derived CDR1 and CDR2 are SGHAT and FQNNGV. The CDR3 covers 13 residues. The CDR3 sequence is CASSLGQDYEQYF. The DNA for the CDR3 is TGTGCCAGCAGCTTGGGACAAGACTACGAGCAGTACTTC. The full variable domain, rest sourced from reference TRBV11-2 and TRBJ2-7, is EAGVAQSPRYKIIEKRQSVAFWCNPISGHATLYWYQQILGQGPKLLIQFQNNGVVDDSQLPKDRFSAERLKGVDSTLKIQPAKLEDSAVYLCASSLGQDYEQYFGPGTRLTVT.

The rearrangement links TRBV7-9 to TRBJ2-5; possibly TRBD2 for D (6 bases). The V end lost 8 bases, the J end lost 2 bases, and 12 bases lay between the germline ends. Per germline, CDR1 SEHNR and CDR2 FQNEAQ (reference sequence). This CDR3 has 13 amino acids. CDR3 nucleotides: TGTGCCAGCGGAGGGACGGTACAAGAGACCCAGTACTTC. Residues: CASGGTVQETQYF.

This clone turned up a few times. The chain couples TRBV2 to TRBJ2-7, with TRBD1 as a possible D gene (5 bases). With 6 bases removed from V and 3 bases from J, the gap between germline ends came to 9 bases. Germline V CDR1 and CDR2: SNHLY, FYNNEI. CDR3 length: 12 amino acids. CDR3 DNA sequence: TGTGCCAGCAGCGGACAAAACTACGAGCAGTACTTC. As protein: CASSGQNYEQYF. Full variable domain (remainder filled in from reference TRBV2 and TRBJ2-7): EPEVTQTPSHQVTQMGQEVILRCVPISNHLYFYWYRQILGQKVEFLVSFYNNEISEKSEIFDDQFSVERPDGSNFTLKIRSTKLEDSAMYFCASSGQNYEQYFGPGTRLTVT.